Given below is one T cell receptor (beta chain) in context. What it binds is not known. This specimen belongs to a study of T cell responses to AZD1222 COVID-19 vaccine. Notes on the study in general: Spike-specific TCR breadth rose after two AZD1222 doses, and depth rose as well.

The CDR3 contains 16 residues. Germline values: CDR1 LNHDA, CDR2 SQIVND (reference sequence). Trimming took off 3 bases at V and 1 base at J, with 13 bases between the two ends. The data were produced by immunoSEQ multiplex PCR, yet TCRdb's version contains in-frame clones alone and is incomplete. The sample contains about 140,000 clones, 85% to 95% of which appear only once. Sequenced material: peripheral blood, taken on day 0 of AZD1222 vaccination. The source is an adult in good health. This chain links TRBV19 with TRBJ1-5; possible D gene TRBD1, 6 bases. The CDR3 DNA is TGTGCCAGTAGTATGCGTGGGGGCCCCAGCAATCAGCCCCAGCATTTT. Translated: CASSMRGGPSNQPQHF.